The entry below gives a single T cell receptor (beta chain) sequence along with its context. The sample originates from a study of blood T cell repertoires in COVID-19. In the authors' workflow: Amplified reference gene primers provided the basis for estimating nucleated cell counts. Produced via immunoSEQ multiplex PCR; TCRdb's table is partial and in-frame only. Clone size and the V and J calls come from that table; the DNA yielded D and trimming. The sample lists around 200,000 clones, about 87% occurring once. Enrollees, roughly 18 to 90 years old, lived in roughly 24 US areas. Assignment of participants to cohorts was predicated upon participant-reported clinical history. Before being deemed recovered, Cohort 3 donors had two negative PCRs, clearance, or symptom resolution. Germline CDR1 reads SGHRS; CDR2 reads YFSETQ. There are 14 residues in the CDR3. Trimming removed 1 base from V and 5 bases from J, with 12 bases in between.

The rearrangement joins TRBV5-1 to TRBJ1-1; D gene unclear. The origin of this receptor is a woman aged 30 to 39 who had recovered from COVID-19. Sequencing was carried out using PBMCs or T cells enriched from blood (not recorded which). CDR3 coding DNA: TGCGCCAGCAGCTTGAATATCCCGGAGACTGAAGCTTTCTTT. Protein product: CASSLNIPETEAFF.